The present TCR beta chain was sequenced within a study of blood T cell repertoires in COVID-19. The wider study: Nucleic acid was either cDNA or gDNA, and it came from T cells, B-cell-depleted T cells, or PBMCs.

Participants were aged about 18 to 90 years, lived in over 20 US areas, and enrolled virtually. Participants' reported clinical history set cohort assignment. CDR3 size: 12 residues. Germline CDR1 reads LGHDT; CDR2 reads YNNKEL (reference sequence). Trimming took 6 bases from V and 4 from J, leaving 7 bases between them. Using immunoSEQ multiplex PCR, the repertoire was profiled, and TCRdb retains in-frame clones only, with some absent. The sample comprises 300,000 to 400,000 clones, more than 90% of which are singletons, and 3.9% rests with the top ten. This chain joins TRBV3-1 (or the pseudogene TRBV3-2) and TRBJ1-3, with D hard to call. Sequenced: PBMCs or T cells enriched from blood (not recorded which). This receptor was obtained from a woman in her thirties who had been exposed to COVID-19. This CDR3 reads CASSKHGNTIYF. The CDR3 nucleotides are TGTGCCAGCAGTAAACACGGAAACACCATATATTTT.